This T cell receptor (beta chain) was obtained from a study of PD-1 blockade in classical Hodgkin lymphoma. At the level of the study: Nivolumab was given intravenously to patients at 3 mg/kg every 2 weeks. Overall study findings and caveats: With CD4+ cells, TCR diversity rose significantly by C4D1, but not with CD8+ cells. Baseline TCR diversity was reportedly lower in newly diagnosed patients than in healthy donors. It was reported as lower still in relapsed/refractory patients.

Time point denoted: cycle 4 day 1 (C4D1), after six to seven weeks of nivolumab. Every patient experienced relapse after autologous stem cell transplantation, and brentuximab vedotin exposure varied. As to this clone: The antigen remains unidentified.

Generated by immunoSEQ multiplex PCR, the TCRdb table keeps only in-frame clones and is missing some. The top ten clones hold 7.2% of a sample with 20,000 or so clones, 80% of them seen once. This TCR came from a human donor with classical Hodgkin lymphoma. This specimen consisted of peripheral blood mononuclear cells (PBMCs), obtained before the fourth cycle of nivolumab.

For the CDR3, the DNA is TGTGCCAGCAGTTTAGTGAGTAGGGGGAGCTCCTACAATGAGCAGTTCTTC. Its translation: CASSLVSRGSSYNEQFF. The V gene is TRBV27, the J gene TRBJ2-1, with D perhaps TRBD1 (6 bases). Looked up from germline, CDR1 is MNHEY and CDR2 is SMNVEV (reference sequence). The CDR3 has 17 amino acids. V lost 2 bases, J lost 0 bases, and 14 bases lay in between.